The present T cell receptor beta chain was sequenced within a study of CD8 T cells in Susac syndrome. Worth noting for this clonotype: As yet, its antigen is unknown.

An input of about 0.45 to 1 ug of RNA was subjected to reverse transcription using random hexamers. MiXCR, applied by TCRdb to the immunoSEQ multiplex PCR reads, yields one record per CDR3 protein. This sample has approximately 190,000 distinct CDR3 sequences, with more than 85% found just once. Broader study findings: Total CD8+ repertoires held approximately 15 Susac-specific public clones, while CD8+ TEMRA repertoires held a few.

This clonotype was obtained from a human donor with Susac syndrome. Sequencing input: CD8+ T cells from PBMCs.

The DNA of the CDR3 is TGTGCCAGCAGACTGGACAGCAACAATCAGCCCCAGCATTTT. Its translation: CASRLDSNNQPQHF. V is TRBV2 and J is TRBJ1-5, with D maybe TRBD1 (6 bases). Germline CDR1 reads SNHLY; CDR2 reads FYNNEI. The CDR3 runs 14 residues. V dropped 6 bases and J dropped 3 bases, with 12 bases sitting between them.